This T cell receptor (beta chain) was recovered during a study of response to subunit inactivated influenza vaccine. A single record per CDR3 protein comes from TCRdb applying MiXCR to the RT-PCR reads. Here the sample spans approximately 700,000 distinct CDR3 sequences, approximately 15% being singletons. This clonotype turned up a few times. The length of the CDR3 is 14 residues. CDR1 is MGHRA, CDR2 YSYEKL, per germline. V shed 4 bases, J shed 8 bases, and the junction held 8 bases outside the gene matches. The TCR comes from a man aged 45 to 65 who received an inactivated influenza vaccine. Source: PBMCs from blood, taken 14 to 15 days before vaccination. The chain combines TRBV4-1 with TRBJ2-3; 8 bases match TRBD2. The CDR3 DNA is TGCGCCAGCAGCCTGCCGGCTAGCGGGCCTACGCAGTATTTT. Its protein product is CASSLPASGPTQYF.